This T cell receptor (beta chain) stems from a study of T-cell reconstitution after alpha-beta-depleted transplantation in children. This CDR3 region has 15 residues. V was pared by 2 bases and J by 8 bases, with 7 bases of the junction left unmatched. Study results and limitations: Two months or so post-transplant, alpha-beta T cells reportedly derived from several hundred expanded graft clones. T-cell counts and diversity at one year following transplant were attributed mainly to newly produced T cells. In some patients, recipient T cells and intrathymic progenitors surviving conditioning explained high day-60 diversity.

This clonotype showed up just a few times. Antigen unknown. For TCRbeta, the library was prepared with unique molecular identifiers. TCRdb reprocessed the PCR reads with MiXCR, giving one entry per CDR3 protein. The sample yields around 490,000 distinct CDR3 sequences, about an eighth seen once. J is TRBJ1-4 and V is TRBV12-3 or TRBV12-4; 8 bases agree with TRBD1. The TCR sequence derives from a female patient between 2 and 15 years old who had a stem cell transplant for aplastic anemia, so the T cells may come from the graft donor. The sequencing here drew on PBMCs, mostly from graft donor cells, taken 180 days after TCRalphabeta/CD19-depleted stem cell transplant. The DNA for the CDR3 is TGTGCCAGCAGTTTACCAGGGGGCGCCTGGGAAAAACTGTTTTTT. Translated: CASSLPGGAWEKLFF.